One and the same sample provided the 29 T cell receptor beta chains below, sequenced in a study of cytomegalovirus exposure and HLA in healthy donors. The PCR used 60 Vbeta and 13 Jbeta primers. Profiling relied on immunoSEQ multiplex PCR, and the TCRdb table lists in-frame clones only, not all of them. The sample holds more than 70,000 clones. Specimen: PBMCs. The receptors here all came from a woman in her sixties in good health and CMV-seronegative.

This chain joins TRBV30 and TRBJ2-7, with no clear D. The ends were cut back, 0 bases at V and 0 bases at J, with 12 bases in the middle. This CDR3 is built from 15 residues. Germline V gene sequence: CDR1 GTSNPN, CDR2 SVGIG (reference sequence). CDR3 residues: CAWSVPSTSSYEQYF. DNA for the CDR3: TGTGCCTGGAGTGTACCCAGTACAAGCTCCTACGAGCAGTACTTC.

The chain joins TRBV2 to TRBJ1-2, with D hard to call. The CDR3 contains 12 residues. V gave up 7 bases and J gave up 8 bases, with 14 bases separating them. Germline V CDR1 and CDR2: SNHLY, FYNNEI. In nucleotides, the CDR3 is TGTGCCAGCATGGAGTCGGGGAAGGGCTACACCTTC. It specifies CASMESGKGYTF.

This rearrangement joins TRBV28 to TRBJ2-5, with 9 nucleotides matching TRBD1. This CDR3 region has 16 residues. Germline trimming cut 5 bases from V and 1 base from J; bases unmatched to any gene: 8. Per germline, CDR1 MDHEN and CDR2 SYDVKM. The CDR3 here is CASSGPGTGTQETQYF. In nucleotides, the CDR3 is TGTGCCAGCAGTGGTCCCGGGACAGGGACCCAAGAGACCCAGTACTTC.

J is TRBJ2-3 and V is TRBV5-4, with 8 nucleotides matching TRBD2. The CDR3 covers 17 residues. Germline-derived CDR1 and CDR2 are SGHNT and YYREEE (reference sequence). Trimming removed 5 bases from V and 0 bases from J; junction bases left unmatched: 11. The CDR3, as DNA: TGTGCCAGCAGAGGGGGGTCTAGCGGGCTAAGCACAGATACGCAGTATTTT. Its translation is CASRGGSSGLSTDTQYF.

The chain employs TRBV5-1 and TRBJ2-5; 14 nucleotides line up with TRBD2. With the DNA end fitting TRBJ2-7 better, the J assignment may be wrong. Germline V lookup: CDR1 SGHRS, CDR2 YFSETQ. The CDR3 is 18 amino acids. The CDR3 region has the DNA TGCGCCAGCAGCTTGGGTGGGCCTGGGACTAGCGGGAGAGACGAGCAGTACTTC. Translation: CASSLGGPGTSGRDEQYF.

The chain joins TRBV9 to TRBJ2-2, with 7 positions matching TRBD1. CDR1 and CDR2 from the germline V gene are SGDLS and YYNGEE. CDR3 length: 19 amino acids. V lost 4 bases and J lost 2; bases outside the gene matches: 17. The CDR3 nucleotides are TGTGCCAGCAGCCGATCTGGGACAGTCTTGTTACTCAACACCGGGGAGCTGTTTTTT. As protein: CASSRSGTVLLLNTGELFF.

J is TRBJ2-1 and V is TRBV4-3; 9 nucleotides match TRBD2. CDR3 length equals 17 residues. Germline V gives CDR1 LGHNA, CDR2 YSLEER. V was pared by 1 base and J by 3 bases, with 7 bases of the junction left unmatched. The DNA for the CDR3 is TGCGCCAGCAGCCAAGTCGGGCGGGAGGGAAGCTACAATGAGCAGTTCTTC. Translation gives CASSQVGREGSYNEQFF.

The chain joins TRBV28 to TRBJ2-2, with TRBD1 matching 7 bases. From germline, CDR1 is MDHEN and CDR2 SYDVKM. With 6 bases clipped from V and 0 bases from J, the junction kept 4 bases outside the gene matches. This CDR3 is built from 15 residues. The CDR3 spells CASSRGQTNTGELFF. In DNA, the CDR3 is TGTGCCAGCAGCAGGGGACAGACGAACACCGGGGAGCTGTTTTTT.

V usage is TRBV29-1 and J usage is TRBJ1-2, with 9 bases identical to TRBD1. The ends lost 4 bases at V and 7 bases at J; junction bases unmatched: 7. The CDR3 spans 13 residues. Germline V gives CDR1 SQVTM, CDR2 ANQGSEA. The CDR3 region has the DNA TGCAGCGTTGGAGGACAGGGGTCCCTTGGCTACACCTTC. It yields the protein CSVGGQGSLGYTF.

The chain has TRBV6-1 and TRBJ1-1; D is undetermined. V lost 6 bases and J 3 bases, leaving 11 bases between the germline ends. CDR1 is MNHNS, CDR2 SASEGT, per germline. The CDR3 is 13 residues long. Written as DNA, the CDR3 is TGTGCCAGCAGCGGTACGTCATACACTGAAGCTTTCTTT. This sequence encodes CASSGTSYTEAFF.

V is TRBV18 and J is TRBJ1-1; 9 bases agree with TRBD1. The germline V gene has CDR1 KGHSH and CDR2 LQKENI. Trimming removed 6 bases from V and 0 bases from J; junction bases left unmatched: 11. The CDR3 sequence is 17 residues long. The CDR3 coding sequence is TGTGCCAGCTCCCCAGGACAGGGGCCGTCCATGAACACTGAAGCTTTCTTT. Translated, it gives CASSPGQGPSMNTEAFF.

CDR3 in amino acids: CASRETGTGNTIYF. The CDR3 DNA sequence: TGTGCCAGCAGGGAGACAGGGACTGGAAACACCATATATTTT. J is TRBJ1-3 and V is TRBV6-5, with TRBD1 matching over 7 bases. CDR1 is MNHEY and CDR2 is SVGAGI in the germline V gene. The CDR3 runs to 14 residues. With V trimmed by 6 bases and J by 2 bases, 4 bases remained unmatched.

Here the CDR3 DNA reads TGTGCCAGCAGTTTAGCGGGAGAAACCTACGAGCAGTACTTC. Amino acid sequence: CASSLAGETYEQYF. The V call is TRBV28, the J call TRBJ2-7; 7 nucleotides line up with TRBD2. CDR1 and CDR2 from the germline V gene are MDHEN and SYDVKM. V shed 2 bases, J shed 2 bases, and the junction held 3 bases outside the gene matches. There are 14 residues in the CDR3.

The J gene is TRBJ2-2, the V gene TRBV28, with 8 bases matching TRBD2. The CDR3 is 19 residues long. V gave up 4 bases and J gave up 1 base; unmatched junction bases: 14. Germline V gives CDR1 MDHEN, CDR2 SYDVKM. The CDR3 region has the DNA TGTGCCAGCAGTTCTCCGGGTTCTTTAGCGGGATTGAACACCGGGGAGCTGTTTTTT. This sequence encodes CASSSPGSLAGLNTGELFF.

This chain uses TRBV6-1 with TRBJ1-6; 10 nucleotides match TRBD1. Germline CDR1 is MNHNS and CDR2 is SASEGT. The CDR3 extends over 15 amino acids. V gave up 2 bases and J gave up 7 bases; unmatched junction bases: 2. CDR3 sequence: CASSERTGGNSPLHF. The DNA for the CDR3 is TGTGCCAGCAGTGAAAGGACAGGGGGGAATTCACCCCTCCACTTT.

The J gene is TRBJ1-4, the V gene TRBV7-8; D unresolved. The CDR3 sequence is 12 residues long. Germline lookup yields CDR1 SGHVS and CDR2 FQNEAQ. Trimming cost V 5 bases and J 10 bases, with 11 bases left between them. CDR3 protein: CASSPPGSKLFF. The CDR3 DNA reads TGTGCCAGCAGCCCCCCGGGATCAAAACTGTTTTTT.

The rearrangement joins TRBV11-2 to TRBJ2-1; D unclear. CDR3 length: 14 amino acids. Trimming cost V 1 base and J 3 bases, with 7 bases left between them. Germline values: CDR1 SGHAT, CDR2 FQNNGV. As DNA, the CDR3 is TGTGCCAGCAGCTTAGTTGTCCACTACAATGAGCAGTTCTTC. Translating it yields CASSLVVHYNEQFF. The variable domain in full, completed from reference TRBV11-2 and TRBJ2-1, reads EAGVAQSPRYKIIEKRQSVAFWCNPISGHATLYWYQQILGQGPKLLIQFQNNGVVDDSQLPKDRFSAERLKGVDSTLKIQPAKLEDSAVYLCASSLVVHYNEQFFGPGTRLTVL.

V gene TRBV5-5 combines with J gene TRBJ1-1, with a tentative D call TRBD1 (5 bases). This CDR3 region has 13 residues. Germline V lookup: CDR1 SGHKS, CDR2 YYEKEE (reference sequence). The V end was cut by 6 bases, the J end by 11 bases, with 20 bases between. The CDR3 DNA is TGTGCCAGCAAACGGATCACGGGGGTGGCGGCTTTCTTT. This encodes CASKRITGVAAFF.

This chain joins TRBV4-1 and TRBJ2-3; 7 positions agree with TRBD1. The CDR3 consists of 16 residues. With 3 bases clipped from V and 1 base from J, the junction kept 7 bases outside the gene matches. Germline CDR1 MGHRA, CDR2 YSYEKL. The CDR3 loop is CASSQEGDRGTDTQYF. CDR3 nucleotide sequence: TGCGCCAGCAGCCAGGAAGGCGACAGGGGCACAGATACGCAGTATTTT.

The chain employs TRBV4-2 and TRBJ2-1; a weak D match, TRBD2 (6 bases). This CDR3 spans 16 amino acids. The V end lost 0 bases, the J end lost 3 bases, and 12 bases lay between the germline ends. Germline V gives CDR1 LGHNA, CDR2 YNFKEQ. CDR3 sequence (DNA): TGTGCCAGCAGCCAAGATCAACTAGCTAGCTACAATGAGCAGTTCTTC. Protein: CASSQDQLASYNEQFF.

The genes are TRBV2 and TRBJ2-1; 10 bases are shared with TRBD2. Germline lookup yields CDR1 SNHLY and CDR2 FYNNEI. The junction had 10 bases not matched to a gene; V was cut back by 6 bases and J by 8 bases. The CDR3 length is 15 residues. The CDR3 loop reads CASSETSGNKDEQFF. The CDR3 DNA follows: TGTGCCAGCAGCGAAACTAGCGGGAATAAGGATGAGCAGTTCTTC.

This chain links TRBV28 with TRBJ1-2, with 12 nucleotides matching TRBD1. The V gene's germline CDR1 is MDHEN and CDR2 SYDVKM. V shed 7 bases, J shed 2 bases, and the junction held 5 bases outside the gene matches. This CDR3 has 15 amino acids. CDR3 sequence (DNA): TGTGCCAGCATTCAAGGGACAGGGGGCAACTATGGCTACACCTTC. This codes for CASIQGTGGNYGYTF.

The chain carries TRBV27 and TRBJ1-4, with a weak D call TRBD1 (5 bases). The CDR3 consists of 15 residues. Germline CDR1 MNHEY, CDR2 SMNVEV (reference sequence). Trimming took 4 bases from V and 5 from J, leaving 14 bases between them. The CDR3 nucleotides read TGTGCCAGCAGTTGGGCGGGACCCGAAAATGAAAAACTGTTTTTT. This sequence encodes CASSWAGPENEKLFF.

The chain recombines TRBV5-1 with TRBJ1-1, with D maybe TRBD1 (6 bases). Trimming removed 5 bases from V and 2 bases from J, with 13 bases in between. The CDR3 has 14 residues. Germline assignment: CDR1 SGHRS and CDR2 YFSETQ. DNA for the CDR3: TGCGCCAGCAGGGCAGGGGCCAAAAACACTGAAGCTTTCTTT. Translated, it gives CASRAGAKNTEAFF.

This chain links TRBV7-9 with TRBJ1-1; D ambiguous. Trimming removed 4 bases at V and 6 bases at J, with 12 bases between. Germline values: CDR1 SEHNR, CDR2 FQNEAQ (reference sequence). This CDR3 is built from 13 residues. The CDR3 here is CASSSRGLPEAFF. CDR3 coding DNA: TGTGCCAGCAGCTCTCGAGGGTTACCTGAAGCTTTCTTT.

The V and J genes are TRBV29-1 and TRBJ2-7; tentative D call: TRBD2 (6 bases). CDR3 length: 15 amino acids. Trimming took 0 bases from V and 0 from J, leaving 12 bases between them. Germline loops: CDR1 SQVTM, CDR2 ANQGSEA. The CDR3 coding sequence is TGCAGCGTTGAAGAGGAGGGAGGTGGCTCCTACGAGCAGTACTTC. Protein product: CSVEEEGGGSYEQYF.

The chain combines TRBV6-5 with TRBJ2-1; 9 bases are a match to TRBD2. Trimming cost V 6 bases and J 4 bases; bases outside gene matches: 4. CDR1 MNHEY and CDR2 SVGAGI come from the germline V gene. The CDR3 spans 14 residues. CDR3 coding DNA: TGTGCCAGCAGAGTGGCGGGAGGGTACAATGAGCAGTTCTTC. It codes for CASRVAGGYNEQFF.

The chain couples TRBV30 to TRBJ2-3; 10 nucleotides agree with TRBD2. J was trimmed by 5 bases and V by 2 bases; bases with no gene match: 13. CDR3 length equals 17 residues. Germline-derived CDR1 and CDR2 are GTSNPN and SVGIG (reference sequence). The CDR3 region is CAWSRGATSGSGDTQYF. CDR3 bases: TGTGCCTGGAGTCGCGGCGCGACTAGCGGGTCGGGAGATACGCAGTATTTT.

CDR3 sequence reads: CASSGQSNYGYTF. CDR3 in DNA: TGCGCCAGCAGTGGACAGTCTAACTATGGCTACACCTTC. The rearrangement links TRBV10-2 to TRBJ1-2, with D maybe TRBD1 (5 bases). The ends were cut back, 4 bases at V and 0 bases at J, with 6 bases in the middle. CDR1 is WSHSY and CDR2 is SAAADI in the germline V gene. The CDR3 totals 13 residues.